This T cell receptor beta chain is drawn from a study of cytomegalovirus exposure and HLA in healthy donors. Findings and caveats of the study: Despite most TCR sequences being rare, some public TCRs occurred in many donors. The authors enumerated roughly 180 TCR beta chains as linked to cytomegalovirus.

Worth noting for this clone: Antigen unknown.

Sequencing used immunoSEQ multiplex PCR; TCRdb keeps in-frame clones, though not all of them. The sample shows around 150,000 clones, 85% to 90% of them seen only once. Germline lookup yields CDR1 SGHVS and CDR2 FNYEAQ. V gave up 10 bases and J gave up 1 base; unmatched junction bases: 11. The CDR3 totals 15 residues. The sample taken for sequencing was PBMCs. This clonotype originated in a woman aged 18-29 years in good health and CMV-seropositive. The chain uses TRBV7-6 and TRBJ1-1; 8 nucleotides align to TRBD1. Here the CDR3 DNA reads TGTGCCACTAACAGGGGGGTAGTCAGGAACACTGAAGCTTTCTTT. The encoded protein is CATNRGVVRNTEAFF.